The present TCR beta chain was sequenced within a study of graft-versus-host responses after intestinal transplantation. As for the study in general: Multivisceral, liver-intestinal, or isolated intestinal grafts were transplanted into recipients. Anti-thymocyte globulin induction was given to all recipients, followed by tacrolimus and steroids for roughly 3 years. Overall study findings and caveats: Some GvH clones appeared in ileal mucosa or blood before recipient bone marrow. The study associated peak circulating GvH clone levels with early post-transplant HvG declines.

TCRdb keeps only in-frame clones here, not all; method: immunoSEQ multiplex PCR. The repertoire holds 45,000 or so clones, with around nine tenths as singletons. This clone was recorded only once. Its matching antigen is unknown. The CDR3 totals 13 residues. Germline CDR1 SGHDT, CDR2 YYEEEE. V trimming: 2 bases; J trimming: 6 bases; junction bases outside the gene matches: 1. The sample in question was PBMCs, obtained 524 days after transplant. The sequence came from a human patient who received an intestinal transplant, so some T cells may come from the graft donor. J is TRBJ2-1 and V is TRBV5-6; 8 nucleotides match TRBD2. Here the CDR3 reads CASSFGTSNEQFF. CDR3 coding DNA: TGTGCCAGCAGCTTCGGGACTAGCAATGAGCAGTTCTTC. The full variable domain, in which reference TRBV5-6 and TRBJ2-1 provide the parts outside the CDR3, is DAGVTQSPTHLIKTRGQQVTLRCSPKSGHDTVSWYQQALGQGPQFIFQYYEEEERQRGNFPDRFSGHQFPNYSSELNVNALLLGDSALYLCASSFGTSNEQFFGPGTRLTVL.